The 16 T cell receptor beta chains reported below all come from one sample, sequenced in a study of glioma-infiltrating T cells (dated by TCRdb to 2016 to 2017). The sequencing machine was an Illumina MiSeq. TCR alpha and beta CDR3 regions were amplified with the iRepertoire nested amplicon-rescue multiplex PCR (arm-PCR) platform from RNA. Clones were called with MiXCR by TCRdb after fastp trimmed the public reads at Q25, and only in-frame beta chains were retained. All rows with the same CDR3 protein become a single entry with the most common DNA and genes. The sample yields some 120,000 distinct CDR3 sequences; roughly 24% were counted once. Clones ranked in the top ten supply 12% to 15% of the sample. Sequencing was performed on glioma tissue, nonneoplastic brain tissue, or PBMCs (not recorded which). Receptors were obtained from a human donor with low-grade glioma or glioblastoma, undergoing nonglioma brain surgery, or in good health (not recorded which).

The chain combines TRBV12-3 or TRBV12-4 with TRBJ1-6, with D uncertain. This CDR3 region has 15 residues. Trimming cost V 3 bases and J 4 bases, with 10 bases left between them. The CDR3 DNA sequence: TGTGCCAGCAGTTTTTCAGAGTTTTATAATTCACCCCTCCACTTT. This sequence encodes CASSFSEFYNSPLHF.

This clonotype was observed a few times. The CDR3 DNA sequence: TGCGCCAGCAGCGGGGACAAGGCGTTCGACACTGAAGCTTTCTTT. Its translation: CASSGDKAFDTEAFF. This chain uses TRBV5-1 with TRBJ1-1; D is possibly TRBD1 (6 bases). Germline V CDR1 and CDR2: SGHRS, YFSETQ. This CDR3 region has 15 residues. The V end lost 4 bases, the J end lost 3 bases, and 16 bases lay between the germline ends.

This clonotype was detected ten times or more. The V gene is TRBV7-2, the J gene TRBJ1-5; the D is unclear. V was clipped by 1 base and J by 6 bases, with 4 bases between them. This CDR3 is built from 12 residues. The germline CDR1 and CDR2 sequences are SGHTA and FQGNSA. This CDR3 is CASSLDFQPQHF. Here the CDR3 DNA reads TGTGCCAGCAGCTTAGATTTTCAGCCCCAGCATTTT. The full variable domain, rest sourced from reference TRBV7-2 and TRBJ1-5, is GAGVSQSPSNKVTEKGKDVELRCDPISGHTALYWYRQSLGQGLEFLIYFQGNSAPDKSGLPSDRFSAERTGGSVSTLTIQRTQQEDSAVYLCASSLDFQPQHFGDGTRLSIL.

This clonotype was detected only a few times. The chain couples TRBV19 to TRBJ2-7; perhaps D is TRBD1 or TRBD2 (7 bases each). V lost 3 bases to trimming and J lost 3 bases, with 18 bases between them. The CDR3 loop spans 16 amino acids. CDR1 is LNHDA, CDR2 SQIVND, per germline (reference sequence). CDR3 sequence: CASSMGGGSNFYEQYF. CDR3 nucleotide sequence: TGTGCCAGTAGTATGGGAGGGGGCTCGAATTTCTACGAGCAGTACTTC.

The chain joins TRBV18 to TRBJ2-7; TRBD2 agrees at 10 bases. This CDR3 spans 16 amino acids. J gave up 2 bases and V 1 base, and 5 bases lay outside the gene matches. Germline loops: CDR1 KGHSH, CDR2 LQKENI. CDR3 sequence: CASSPRLLAGAYEQYF. For the CDR3, the DNA is TGTGCCAGCTCACCACGGCTCCTAGCGGGAGCCTACGAGCAGTACTTC.

This clonotype has only a few counts. In DNA, the CDR3 is TGTGCCAGCAGCGCGCGTCTGGGACAGGGTGGTGAAAAACTGTTTTTT. Its translation is CASSARLGQGGEKLFF. The V and J genes are TRBV11-2 and TRBJ1-4; the match to TRBD1 covers 9 bases. CDR1 and CDR2 (germline): SGHAT, FQNNGV. Germline trimming cut 5 bases from V and 7 bases from J; bases unmatched to any gene: 11. This CDR3 has 16 amino acids.

This clonotype was counted between two and nine times. The chain uses TRBV6-5 and TRBJ1-1; D may be TRBD1 (5 bases). In germline, CDR1 is MNHEY, CDR2 SVGAGI. The CDR3 has 15 amino acids. The V and J ends lost 9 bases and 2 bases respectively, with 19 bases between them. CDR3: CARGEDWGSNTEAFF. DNA of the CDR3: TGTGCCAGAGGTGAAGATTGGGGGTCTAACACTGAAGCTTTCTTT.

This clonotype was counted ten times or more. The genes are TRBV11-2 and TRBJ2-1, with 10 bases that match TRBD2. V lost 7 bases, J lost 5 bases, and 8 bases stayed unmatched. The CDR3 runs 15 residues. The germline gives CDR1 SGHAT, CDR2 FQNNGV. This chain's CDR3 is CASKSSGRDNNEQFF. For the CDR3, the DNA is TGTGCCAGCAAATCAAGCGGGAGGGACAACAATGAGCAGTTCTTC.

Comments on this clonotype: This sequence may be a read error, since a much larger clone differs from it by one base. The chain recombines TRBV10-3 with TRBJ2-7; TRBD2 is a possible D gene (6 bases). Germline V gives CDR1 ENHRY, CDR2 SYGVKD. Trimming stripped 7 bases from V and 3 bases from J, with 13 bases between. This CDR3 has 13 amino acids. CDR3 residues: CAITTEGHYEQYF. CDR3 nucleotide sequence: TGTGCCATCACCACGGAGGGGCACTACGAGCAGTACTTC.

At least ten counts were recorded for this clonotype. The chain is built from TRBV7-2 and TRBJ2-7; 8 nucleotides agree with TRBD2. The CDR3 contains 15 residues. V lost 5 bases and J lost 6; bases outside the gene matches: 12. Germline V lookup: CDR1 SGHTA, CDR2 FQGNSA. For the CDR3, the DNA is TGTGCCAGCAGCCCGCGGACTAGCCCCCTGGGCGAGCAGTACTTC. Translation: CASSPRTSPLGEQYF.

A note on this clonotype: The DNA is left out, because the CDR3 cannot be placed on it with certainty; the CDR3 is given as TCRdb lists it. The chain employs TRBV7-9 and TRBJ1-3; TRBD1 was called by the table and not checked on the DNA. Per germline, CDR1 SEHNR and CDR2 FQNEAQ (reference sequence). Both ends counted, the CDR3 spans 15 residues. The CDR3 sequence is CASSSDVGAGNTIHF.

The V gene is TRBV29-1, the J gene TRBJ2-7; a possible D gene is TRBD1 (6 bases). V was trimmed by 7 bases and J by 3 bases, leaving 13 bases between them. Germline loops: CDR1 SQVTM, CDR2 ANQGSEA. The CDR3 covers 12 residues. CDR3 in amino acids: CSDADRLYEQYF. The CDR3 DNA sequence: TGCAGCGACGCGGACAGACTCTACGAGCAGTACTTC.

This clonotype was detected ten times or more. V usage is TRBV20-1 and J usage is TRBJ1-1; TRBD1 matches at 11 bases. The germline V gene encodes CDR1 DFQATT and CDR2 SNEGSKA (reference sequence). The CDR3 has 15 residues. Unmatched junction bases numbered 9, after V lost 8 bases and J lost 1 base. The CDR3 spells CSYQGQGVSNTEAFF. Written as DNA, the CDR3 is TGCAGTTACCAGGGACAGGGGGTTTCGAACACTGAAGCTTTCTTT.

About this clonotype: A read error may produce the germline difference seen at one junction end. This chain joins TRBV3-1 and TRBJ1-3; 11 nucleotides align to TRBD1. The CDR3 runs 17 residues. The germline gives CDR1 LGHDT, CDR2 YNNKEL (reference sequence). CDR3 sequence: CASSHARDRGSGNIIYF. CDR3 coding DNA: TGTGCCAGCAGCCATGCTCGGGACAGGGGGTCTGGAAACATCATATATTTT.

Worth noting for this clonotype: A read error is possible here, since a much larger clone lies one base away. J is TRBJ2-3 and V is TRBV7-2; 13 bases align to TRBD2. J gave up 6 bases and V 5 bases, and 14 bases lay outside the gene matches. CDR1 and CDR2 from the germline V gene are SGHTA and FQGNSA. The CDR3 loop spans 18 amino acids. The CDR3 nucleotides are TGTGCCAGCAGCAATCACACTCGACTAGCGGGAGGATGGGATACGCAGTATTTT. This encodes CASSNHTRLAGGWDTQYF.

This clonotype has ten or more counts. This chain joins TRBV15 and TRBJ1-6; D perhaps matches TRBD1 (5 bases). The CDR3 is 16 residues long. The V gene's germline CDR1 is LNHNV and CDR2 YYDKDF (reference sequence). The V end lost 0 bases, the J end lost 11 bases, and 17 bases lay between the germline ends. This chain's CDR3 is CATSRDRDPRSAPLHF. For the CDR3, the DNA is TGTGCCACCAGCAGAGACCGGGACCCCAGGTCTGCACCCCTCCACTTT.